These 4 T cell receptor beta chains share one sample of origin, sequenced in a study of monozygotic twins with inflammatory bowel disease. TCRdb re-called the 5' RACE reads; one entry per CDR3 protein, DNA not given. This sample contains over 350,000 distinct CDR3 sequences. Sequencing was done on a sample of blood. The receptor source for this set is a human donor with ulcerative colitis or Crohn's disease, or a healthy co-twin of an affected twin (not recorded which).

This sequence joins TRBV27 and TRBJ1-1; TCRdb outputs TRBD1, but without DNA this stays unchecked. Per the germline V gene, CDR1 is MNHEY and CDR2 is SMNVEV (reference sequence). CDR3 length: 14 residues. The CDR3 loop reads CASTGTGRNTEAFF.

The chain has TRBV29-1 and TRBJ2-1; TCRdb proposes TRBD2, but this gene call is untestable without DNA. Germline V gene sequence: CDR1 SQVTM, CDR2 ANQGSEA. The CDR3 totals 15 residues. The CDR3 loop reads CSVEGYLAGGGEQFF.

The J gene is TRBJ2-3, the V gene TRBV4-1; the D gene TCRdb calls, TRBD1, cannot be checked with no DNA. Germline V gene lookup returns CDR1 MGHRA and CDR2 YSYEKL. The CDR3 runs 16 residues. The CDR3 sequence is CASSQEAGVPTDTQYF.

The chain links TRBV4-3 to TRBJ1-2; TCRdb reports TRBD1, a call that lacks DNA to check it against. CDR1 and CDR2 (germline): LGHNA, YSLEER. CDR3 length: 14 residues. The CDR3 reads CASSQVTGGRGYTF.